This entry lists 3 T cell receptor beta chains sequenced from one sample in a study of blood T cell repertoires in COVID-19. The method was immunoSEQ multiplex PCR; TCRdb's version includes in-frame clones alone and lacks a portion of them. The sample lists more than 75,000 clones, about 79% occurring once. The sample comprised peripheral blood. The receptors shown here come from a man aged 55 to 70 with acute or convalescent COVID-19.

This clone was seen once. The chain has TRBV28 and TRBJ2-1; 10 nucleotides agree with TRBD2. The CDR3 spans 13 residues. CDR1 MDHEN and CDR2 SYDVKM come from the germline V gene. The CDR3 here is CASRASGGNEQFF. The CDR3 bases are TGTGCGTCAAGGGCTAGCGGGGGTAATGAGCAGTTCTTC.

V is TRBV6-5 and J is TRBJ1-6, with D unresolved. The CDR3 sequence is 14 residues long. Per the germline V gene, CDR1 is MNHEY and CDR2 is SVGAGI. V dropped 2 bases and J dropped 7 bases, with 9 bases sitting between them. The CDR3 DNA sequence: TGTGCCAGCAGTTACAGCAACCTCAATTCACCCCTCCACTTT. Residues: CASSYSNLNSPLHF.

This chain links TRBV27 with TRBJ1-6; D is possibly TRBD1 (5 bases). V lost 4 bases and J 7 bases, leaving 17 bases between the germline ends. Per germline, CDR1 MNHEY and CDR2 SMNVEV (reference sequence). This CDR3 region has 16 residues. CDR3 coding DNA: TGTGCCAGCAGTTCCCCCTCTCGGACAAAAAATTCACCCCTCCACTTT. Protein sequence: CASSSPSRTKNSPLHF.